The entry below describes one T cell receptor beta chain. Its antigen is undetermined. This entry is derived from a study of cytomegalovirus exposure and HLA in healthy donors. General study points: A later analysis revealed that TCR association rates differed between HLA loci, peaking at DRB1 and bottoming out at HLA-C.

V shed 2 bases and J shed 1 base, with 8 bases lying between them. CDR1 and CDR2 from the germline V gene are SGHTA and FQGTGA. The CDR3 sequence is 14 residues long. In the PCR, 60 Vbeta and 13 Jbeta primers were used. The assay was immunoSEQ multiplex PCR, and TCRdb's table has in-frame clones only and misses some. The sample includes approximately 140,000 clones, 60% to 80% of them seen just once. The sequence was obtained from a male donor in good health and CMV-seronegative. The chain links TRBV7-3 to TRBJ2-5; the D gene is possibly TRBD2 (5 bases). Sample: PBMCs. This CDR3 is CASSLAGGQETQYF. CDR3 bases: TGTGCCAGCAGCTTAGCGGGCGGCCAAGAGACCCAGTACTTC.